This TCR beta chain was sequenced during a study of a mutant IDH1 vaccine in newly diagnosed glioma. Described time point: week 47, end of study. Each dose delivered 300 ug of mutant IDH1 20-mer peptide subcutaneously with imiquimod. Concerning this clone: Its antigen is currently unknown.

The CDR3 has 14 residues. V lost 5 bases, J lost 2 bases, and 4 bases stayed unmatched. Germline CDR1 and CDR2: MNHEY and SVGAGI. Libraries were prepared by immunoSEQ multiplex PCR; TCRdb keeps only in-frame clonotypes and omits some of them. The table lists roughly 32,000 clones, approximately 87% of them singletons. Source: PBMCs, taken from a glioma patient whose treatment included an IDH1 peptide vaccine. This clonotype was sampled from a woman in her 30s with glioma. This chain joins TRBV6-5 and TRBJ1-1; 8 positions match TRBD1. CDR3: CASSRTGTNTEAFF. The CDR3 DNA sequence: TGTGCCAGCAGTCGGACAGGGACCAACACTGAAGCTTTCTTT.